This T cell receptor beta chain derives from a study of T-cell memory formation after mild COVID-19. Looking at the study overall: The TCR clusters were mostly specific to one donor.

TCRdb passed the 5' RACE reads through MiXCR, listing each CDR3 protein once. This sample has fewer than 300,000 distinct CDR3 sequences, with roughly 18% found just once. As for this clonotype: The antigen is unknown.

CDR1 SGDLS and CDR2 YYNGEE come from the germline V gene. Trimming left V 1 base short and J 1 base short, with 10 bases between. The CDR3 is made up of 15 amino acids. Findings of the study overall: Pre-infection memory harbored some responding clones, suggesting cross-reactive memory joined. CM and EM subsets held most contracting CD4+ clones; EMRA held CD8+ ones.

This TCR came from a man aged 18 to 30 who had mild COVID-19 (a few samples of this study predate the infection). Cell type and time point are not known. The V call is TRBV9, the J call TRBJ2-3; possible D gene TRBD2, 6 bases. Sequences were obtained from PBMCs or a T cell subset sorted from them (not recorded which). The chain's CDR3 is CASSVSGSRTDTQYF. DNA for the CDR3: TGTGCCAGCAGCGTAAGCGGGTCCCGCACAGATACGCAGTATTTT.